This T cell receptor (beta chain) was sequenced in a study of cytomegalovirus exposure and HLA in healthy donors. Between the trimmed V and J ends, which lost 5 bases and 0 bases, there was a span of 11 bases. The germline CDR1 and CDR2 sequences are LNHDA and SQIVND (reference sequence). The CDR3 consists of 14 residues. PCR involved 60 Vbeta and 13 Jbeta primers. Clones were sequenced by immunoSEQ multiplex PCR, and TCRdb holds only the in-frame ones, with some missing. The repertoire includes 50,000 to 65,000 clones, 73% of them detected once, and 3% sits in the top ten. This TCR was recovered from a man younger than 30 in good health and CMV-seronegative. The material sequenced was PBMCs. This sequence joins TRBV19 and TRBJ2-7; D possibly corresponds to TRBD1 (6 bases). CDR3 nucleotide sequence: TGTGCCAGTAGTTCAGGGGCCTACTCCTACGAGCAGTACTTC. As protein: CASSSGAYSYEQYF.